Listed here are 18 T cell receptor beta chains from one sample, sequenced in a study of T cells in Graves' hyperthyroidism and ophthalmopathy. Amplification of TCR beta CDR3 regions used RNA as the template. Primed by the HTBI set, a first-round RT-PCR was run on the TCR CDR3. TCRdb re-called the multiplex PCR reads through MiXCR, storing one row per CDR3 protein. The repertoire holds 750,000 to 900,000 distinct CDR3 sequences, with about 38% as singletons. The sequenced sample was blood. The origin of the receptors is a man aged 18 to 29 with Graves' hyperthyroidism.

This clonotype is a singleton in its sample. The J gene is TRBJ1-4, the V gene TRBV19, with TRBD1 as a possible D gene (6 bases). The germline gives CDR1 LNHDA, CDR2 SQIVND (reference sequence). The CDR3 has 13 amino acids. Deletions cut 3 bases from V and 10 bases from J, with 12 bases between. The CDR3 sequence is CASSIGGSVKLFF. Here the CDR3 DNA reads TGTGCCAGTAGTATTGGGGGCAGCGTAAAACTGTTTTTT.

This clonotype was counted ten times or more. This rearrangement joins TRBV7-2 to TRBJ2-7; D not resolved. CDR1 and CDR2 from the germline V gene are SGHTA and FQGNSA. The CDR3 sequence is 12 residues long. V was shortened by 1 base and J by 6 bases, with 7 bases between the two germline ends. Here the CDR3 DNA reads TGTGCCAGCAGCTTAGGTGAAAGCGAGCAGTACTTC. This translates into CASSLGESEQYF. The full variable domain, rest sourced from reference TRBV7-2 and TRBJ2-7, is GAGVSQSPSNKVTEKGKDVELRCDPISGHTALYWYRQSLGQGLEFLIYFQGNSAPDKSGLPSDRFSAERTGGSVSTLTIQRTQQEDSAVYLCASSLGESEQYFGPGTRLTVT.

The chain has TRBV9 and TRBJ1-3, with D possibly TRBD1 on 6 matching bases. This CDR3 is built from 16 residues. Germline V CDR1 and CDR2: SGDLS, YYNGEE. Deletions cut 0 bases from V and 0 bases from J, with 10 bases between. The CDR3 sequence is CASSVEGVDSGNTIYF. The CDR3 nucleotides read TGTGCCAGCAGCGTAGAGGGGGTTGACTCTGGAAACACCATATATTTT.

The rearrangement links TRBV5-1 to TRBJ2-7; 8 bases are shared with TRBD1. The trim removed 4 bases at V and 2 bases at J, leaving 8 bases unmatched. Germline CDR1 is SGHRS and CDR2 is YFSETQ. This CDR3 region has 15 residues. This CDR3 is CASSVEPGQAYEQYF. The CDR3 region has the DNA TGCGCCAGCAGCGTGGAGCCGGGACAGGCCTACGAGCAGTACTTC.

The chain carries TRBV29-1 and TRBJ2-5, with D tentatively TRBD1 or TRBD2 (5 bases each). V was shortened by 8 bases and J by 3 bases, with 10 bases between the two germline ends. This CDR3 is 11 amino acids long. Germline values: CDR1 SQVTM, CDR2 ANQGSEA. The CDR3 DNA is TGCAGCTTGGGGACGGAAGAGACCCAGTACTTC. It codes for CSLGTEETQYF.

V is TRBV12-3 or TRBV12-4 and J is TRBJ2-5; D call uncertain. Trimming cost V 4 bases and J 4 bases, with 16 bases left between them. There are 15 residues in the CDR3. CDR3 in DNA: TGTGCCAGCAGTTCCCAAGTAGGCCGACGAGAGACCCAGTACTTC. Translating it yields CASSSQVGRRETQYF.

This clonotype has a single count. This may arise from a read error, as a much more abundant clone is one base away. The chain recombines TRBV5-5 with TRBJ2-7; D may be TRBD1 (5 bases). CDR1 SGHKS and CDR2 YYEKEE come from the germline V gene (reference sequence). Trimming removed 0 bases from V and 2 bases from J, with 12 bases in between. This CDR3 region has 15 residues. The CDR3 coding sequence is TGTGCCAGCAGCTTGGCCGACAGTTCCCCCTACGAGCAGTACTTC. This encodes CASSLADSSPYEQYF.

The gene calls are TRBV2 and TRBJ1-5; 7 positions match TRBD1. Germline CDR1 SNHLY, CDR2 FYNNEI. The V segment lost 5 bases and the J segment 0 bases; nucleotides outside the gene matches: 7. CDR3 size: 16 residues. CDR3: CASSWTGPYSNQPQHF. CDR3 in DNA: TGTGCCAGCAGTTGGACAGGCCCCTATAGCAATCAGCCCCAGCATTTT.

The rearrangement uses TRBV7-9 and TRBJ2-7, with 7 bases identical to TRBD1. Germline CDR1 is SEHNR and CDR2 is FQNEAQ (reference sequence). V trimming: 6 bases; J trimming: 6 bases; junction bases outside the gene matches: 11. This CDR3 has 14 residues. For the CDR3, the DNA is TGTGCCAGCAGTCCTTCGACAGGGTTCGGCGAGCAGTACTTC. Translating gives CASSPSTGFGEQYF.

This clonotype occurred many times. The V call is TRBV15, the J call TRBJ2-7, with TRBD2 matching 10 bases. The CDR3 has 16 residues. V lost 3 bases and J lost 4; bases outside the gene matches: 9. Per the germline V gene, CDR1 is LNHNV and CDR2 is YYDKDF (reference sequence). As DNA, the CDR3 is TGTGCCACCAGCAGCCTCACCGCTAGCGGGGGTTACGAGCAGTACTTC. It is translated as CATSSLTASGGYEQYF.

This clonotype was recorded at least ten times. The chain employs TRBV2 and TRBJ1-5, with a tentative D call TRBD1 (5 bases). The CDR3 runs 16 residues. Trimming pared 1 base from V and 4 bases from J, leaving 14 bases between. Germline V gives CDR1 SNHLY, CDR2 FYNNEI. The CDR3 region has the DNA TGTGCCAGCAGTGAAGGCAGGGTTGGTGGAAATCAGCCCCAGCATTTT. This sequence encodes CASSEGRVGGNQPQHF.

Only a few counts were recorded for this clonotype. The chain joins TRBV2 to TRBJ1-3; D unresolved. The ends were cut back, 4 bases at V and 2 bases at J, with 15 bases in the middle. CDR1 and CDR2 from the germline V gene are SNHLY and FYNNEI. The CDR3 spans 16 residues. The CDR3 is CASSGMVASPGNTIYF. In DNA form, the CDR3 reads TGTGCCAGCAGTGGAATGGTTGCTTCTCCTGGAAACACCATATATTTT.

This chain links TRBV6-6 with TRBJ2-2; D unclear. This CDR3 is built from 15 residues. Germline V lookup: CDR1 MNHNY, CDR2 SVGAGI (reference sequence). Deletions cut 5 bases from V and 7 bases from J, with 17 bases between. This chain's CDR3 is CASSEGPGLDGELFF. DNA for the CDR3: TGTGCCAGCAGTGAAGGACCCGGGCTTGACGGGGAGCTGTTTTTT.

The chain joins TRBV7-8 to TRBJ1-1, with D unresolved. Germline-derived CDR1 and CDR2 are SGHVS and FQNEAQ. The V end was cut by 4 bases, the J end by 0 bases, with 12 bases between. The CDR3 loop spans 15 amino acids. CDR3 DNA sequence: TGTGCCAGCAGCTCATTTACCGGGTTGAACACTGAAGCTTTCTTT. Translated, it gives CASSSFTGLNTEAFF.

V usage is TRBV5-1 and J usage is TRBJ1-1, with D uncertain. Between the trimmed V and J ends, which lost 4 bases and 6 bases, there was a span of 16 bases. The V gene's germline CDR1 is SGHRS and CDR2 YFSETQ. CDR3 length equals 14 residues. The CDR3 DNA sequence: TGCGCCAGCAGCGCGGAAGTGGGTGTCGCTGAAGCTTTCTTT. Translated, it gives CASSAEVGVAEAFF.

This clonotype was found many times. The J gene is TRBJ1-1, the V gene TRBV2; 9 nucleotides line up with TRBD1. The CDR3 consists of 14 residues. The ends lost 2 bases at V and 5 bases at J; junction bases unmatched: 3. Germline CDR1 and CDR2: SNHLY and FYNNEI. The CDR3 sequence: CASSETQGATEAFF. The CDR3 region has the DNA TGTGCCAGCAGTGAAACACAGGGGGCGACTGAAGCTTTCTTT.

This chain joins TRBV7-8 and TRBJ1-5; no clear D gene. The germline V and J ends were trimmed by 5 bases and 3 bases, with 11 bases remaining between them. The CDR3 has 14 amino acids. Germline loops: CDR1 SGHVS, CDR2 FQNEAQ. The CDR3, as DNA: TGTGCCAGCAGCCCTGTAAACCCCAATCAGCCCCAGCATTTT. It specifies CASSPVNPNQPQHF. Full variable domain (outside the CDR3, taken from reference TRBV7-8 and TRBJ1-5): GAGVSQSPRYKVAKRGQDVALRCDPISGHVSLFWYQQALGQGPEFLTYFQNEAQLDKSGLPSDRFFAERPEGSVSTLKIQRTQQEDSAVYLCASSPVNPNQPQHFGDGTRLSIL.

This clonotype was seen once. J is TRBJ1-2 and V is TRBV29-1; 10 nucleotides align to TRBD1. The ends lost 3 bases at V and 8 bases at J; junction bases unmatched: 6. Germline values: CDR1 SQVTM, CDR2 ANQGSEA. This CDR3 has 13 residues. The CDR3, as DNA: TGCAGCGTTGAGTGGGACAGGGGCGAGGGCTACACCTTC. It codes for CSVEWDRGEGYTF.